This entry lists 20 T cell receptor beta chains sequenced from one sample in a study of blood T cell repertoires in COVID-19. Assay used: immunoSEQ multiplex PCR; TCRdb lists only in-frame clones, some missing. Here the sample spans approximately 210,000 clones, around four fifths being singletons. Sequenced material: peripheral blood. Receptors were obtained from a man aged 30 to 45 with active or convalescent COVID-19.

This clone came up once. The CDR3 nucleotides read TGTGCCAGCAGCCCCACTCTAAGCGGGGGGTTTGAGACCCAGTACTTC. Amino acids: CASSPTLSGGFETQYF. The genes are TRBV5-4 and TRBJ2-5; TRBD2 agrees at 9 bases. The CDR3 runs to 16 residues. Germline lookup yields CDR1 SGHNT and CDR2 YYREEE (reference sequence). V was clipped by 4 bases and J by 5 bases; unmatched bases: 12.

The chain joins TRBV28 to TRBJ1-5; a possible D gene is TRBD1 (6 bases). The V gene's germline CDR1 is MDHEN and CDR2 SYDVKM. With 6 bases removed from V and 5 bases from J, the gap between germline ends came to 14 bases. The CDR3 contains 14 residues. CDR3 bases: TGTGCCAGCAGCCCGGACAGACCCTATCAGCCCCAGCATTTT. This sequence encodes CASSPDRPYQPQHF.

The V gene is TRBV15, the J gene TRBJ2-7, with 11 bases aligning to TRBD2. This CDR3 contains 17 residues. Losses at the gene ends were 0 bases for V and 1 base for J; bases not matched to a gene: 5. The germline V gene encodes CDR1 LNHNV and CDR2 YYDKDF (reference sequence). The DNA of the CDR3 is TGTGCCACCAGCAGAGATTTGGGGACTAGCGGATCCTACGAGCAGTACTTC. Encoded protein: CATSRDLGTSGSYEQYF.

The V and J genes are TRBV15 and TRBJ1-4, with 7 nucleotides matching TRBD1. The CDR3 length is 11 residues. Trimming cost V 7 bases and J 12 bases; bases outside gene matches: 5. Per the germline V gene, CDR1 is LNHNV and CDR2 is YYDKDF (reference sequence). The CDR3 nucleotides read TGTGCCACCACCTCAACAGGGGAACTGTTTTTT. Translating it yields CATTSTGELFF.

CDR3 bases: TGTGCCAGCTCCCCGGGACTAGCGGCCCCCGGGGATGAGCAGTTCTTC. Translated, it gives CASSPGLAAPGDEQFF. The chain uses TRBV27 and TRBJ2-1; 11 nucleotides agree with TRBD2. The CDR3 sequence is 16 residues long. Per the germline V gene, CDR1 is MNHEY and CDR2 is SMNVEV (reference sequence). V shed 8 bases and J 8 bases; nucleotides not matched to a gene: 14.

The rearrangement joins TRBV27 to TRBJ2-1, with 7 bases lining up with TRBD1. This CDR3 comprises 15 residues. Germline V CDR1 and CDR2: MNHEY, SMNVEV (reference sequence). J lost 4 bases, V lost 2 bases, and 5 bases had no gene match. The CDR3: CASSLEDRAYNEQFF. Here the CDR3 DNA reads TGTGCCAGCAGTTTAGAAGACAGGGCTTACAATGAGCAGTTCTTC.

The chain uses TRBV19 and TRBJ1-6, with D hard to call. Germline CDR1 and CDR2: LNHDA and SQIVND (reference sequence). The CDR3 runs to 14 residues. V lost 4 bases to trimming and J lost 6 bases, with 10 bases between them. CDR3 amino acids: CASSNWRINSPLHF. The DNA of the CDR3 is TGTGCCAGTAGTAATTGGCGGATTAATTCACCCCTCCACTTT.

The chain uses TRBV28 and TRBJ2-3; TRBD2 matches at 10 bases. Losses at the gene ends were 5 bases for V and 0 bases for J; bases not matched to a gene: 8. There are 17 residues in the CDR3. From germline, CDR1 is MDHEN and CDR2 SYDVKM. The CDR3 region is CASSEAGGPKSTDTQYF. The CDR3, as DNA: TGTGCCAGCAGTGAAGCGGGAGGGCCGAAGAGCACAGATACGCAGTATTTT.

The chain combines TRBV10-2 with TRBJ2-3, with D maybe TRBD1 (6 bases). This CDR3 is built from 14 residues. V lost 6 bases, J lost 1 base, and 11 bases lay in between. CDR1 is WSHSY, CDR2 SAAADI, per germline. The CDR3 DNA is TGCGCCAGCAGCCTCAGGGGAGGCACAGATACGCAGTATTTT. Protein sequence: CASSLRGGTDTQYF.

In the case of this clone: Other DNA sequences from this sample encode an identical CDR3 as well. The chain is built from TRBV7-9 and TRBJ1-3; no clear D gene. Per the germline V gene, CDR1 is SEHNR and CDR2 is FQNEAQ (reference sequence). This CDR3 contains 15 residues. Trimming cost V 0 bases and J 1 base, with 7 bases left between them. This chain's CDR3 is CASSLAGGSGNTIYF. The CDR3 region has the DNA TGTGCCAGCAGCTTAGCGGGAGGGTCTGGAAACACCATATATTTT.

The J gene is TRBJ2-7, the V gene TRBV5-8; 11 bases fit TRBD1. Germline V gene data show CDR1 as SGHTS and CDR2 as YDEGEE. V dropped 0 bases and J dropped 3; count of bases not matched to a gene: 8. The CDR3 extends over 17 amino acids. The CDR3 DNA is TGTGCCAGCAGCTTGGCTAGGTCCGGGACAGGGGGCTACGAGCAGTACTTC. Protein sequence: CASSLARSGTGGYEQYF. Complete variable domain (other parts from reference TRBV5-8 and TRBJ2-7): EAGVTQSPTHLIKTRGQQATLRCSPISGHTSVYWYQQALGLGLQFLLWYDEGEERNRGNFPPRFSGRQFPNYSSELNVNALELEDSALYLCASSLARSGTGGYEQYFGPGTRLTVT.

This rearrangement joins TRBV4-3 to TRBJ2-7; D gene ambiguous. Trimming shortened V by 4 bases and J by 3 bases, and 10 bases separated the two germline ends. The CDR3 has 13 amino acids. Germline loops: CDR1 LGHNA, CDR2 YSLEER. CDR3 protein: CASSPQVYYEQYF. CDR3 DNA sequence: TGCGCCAGCAGCCCTCAGGTTTACTACGAGCAGTACTTC.

The chain combines TRBV24-1 with TRBJ2-1; 12 nucleotides align to TRBD2. This CDR3 region has 14 residues. V trimming: 4 bases; J trimming: 10 bases; junction bases outside the gene matches: 4. Germline-derived CDR1 and CDR2 are KGHDR and SFDVKD. The CDR3: CATSEPSGRDEQFF. As DNA, the CDR3 is TGTGCCACCAGTGAGCCTAGCGGGAGGGACGAGCAGTTCTTC.

This clone was detected only a few times. This chain uses TRBV24-1 with TRBJ1-2; the match to TRBD1 covers 9 bases. Looked up from germline, CDR1 is KGHDR and CDR2 is SFDVKD. This CDR3 is built from 15 residues. J lost 8 bases, V lost 5 bases, and 11 bases had no gene match. The CDR3 DNA reads as TGTGCCACCAGTGCCTTAGGGGACAGGGAAGGAGGCTACACCTTC. Its translation: CATSALGDREGGYTF.

The chain recombines TRBV10-2 with TRBJ2-7; perhaps TRBD2 as D (6 bases). The CDR3 is 11 residues long. V lost 3 bases to trimming and J lost 7 bases, with 7 bases between them. Germline assignment: CDR1 WSHSY and CDR2 SAAADI. The CDR3 protein is CASSDGGEQYF. The CDR3 region has the DNA TGCGCCAGCAGTGATGGGGGGGAGCAGTACTTC.

The chain couples TRBV12-3 or TRBV12-4 to TRBJ2-1; tentative D call: TRBD2 (6 bases). The length of the CDR3 is 13 residues. Trimming stripped 0 bases from V and 15 bases from J, with 15 bases between. The CDR3 here is CASSLAPPSATFF. CDR3 in DNA: TGTGCCAGCAGTTTAGCCCCTCCTAGCGCGACGTTCTTC.

In regard to this clone: Other DNA sequences in this sample translate to the same CDR3. The J gene is TRBJ2-7, the V gene TRBV7-2, with 8 bases fitting TRBD2. The V gene end was trimmed by 1 base and the J gene end by 3 bases; junction bases not matched to a gene: 2. Per the germline V gene, CDR1 is SGHTA and CDR2 is FQGNSA. There are 14 residues in the CDR3. The CDR3 protein is CASSLGLASYEQYF. In DNA, the CDR3 is TGTGCCAGCAGCTTAGGACTAGCGAGCTACGAGCAGTACTTC.

V gene TRBV27 combines with J gene TRBJ2-2, with a weak D call TRBD2 (6 bases). This CDR3 contains 14 residues. Trimming stripped 4 bases from V and 5 bases from J, with 11 bases between. CDR1 and CDR2 from the germline V gene are MNHEY and SMNVEV (reference sequence). The CDR3 reads CASSSRLGTGELFF. DNA of the CDR3: TGTGCCAGCAGTTCCCGACTAGGTACCGGGGAGCTGTTTTTT.

This chain joins TRBV18 and TRBJ1-2; 7 bases align to TRBD1. The CDR3 length is 15 residues. Germline-derived CDR1 and CDR2 are KGHSH and LQKENI. With V trimmed by 3 bases and J by 4 bases, 8 bases remained unmatched. Here the CDR3 reads CASSPRQGQSYGYTF. CDR3 bases: TGTGCCAGCTCACCGAGACAGGGTCAAAGCTATGGCTACACCTTC.

This clone was observed a single time. The rearrangement uses TRBV30 and TRBJ2-5; unclear D gene. CDR3 length equals 15 residues. Germline V lookup: CDR1 GTSNPN, CDR2 SVGIG (reference sequence). Trimming took off 0 bases at V and 4 bases at J, with 15 bases between the two ends. CDR3 in DNA: TGTGCCTGGAGTGTAAGAGCACTCCGCGGAGAGACCCAGTACTTC. Translated: CAWSVRALRGETQYF.